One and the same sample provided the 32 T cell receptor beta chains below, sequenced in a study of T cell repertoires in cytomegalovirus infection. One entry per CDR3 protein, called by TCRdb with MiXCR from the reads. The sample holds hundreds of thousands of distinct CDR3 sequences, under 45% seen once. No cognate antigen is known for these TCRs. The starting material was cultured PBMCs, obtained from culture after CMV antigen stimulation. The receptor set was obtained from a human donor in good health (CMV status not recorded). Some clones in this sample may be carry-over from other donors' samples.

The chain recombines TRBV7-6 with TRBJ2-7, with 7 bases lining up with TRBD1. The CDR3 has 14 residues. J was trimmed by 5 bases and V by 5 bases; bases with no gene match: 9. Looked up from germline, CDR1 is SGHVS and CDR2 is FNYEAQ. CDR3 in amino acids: CASSPGQSSDEQYF. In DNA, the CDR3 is TGTGCCAGCAGCCCGGGACAGTCGTCGGACGAGCAGTACTTC.

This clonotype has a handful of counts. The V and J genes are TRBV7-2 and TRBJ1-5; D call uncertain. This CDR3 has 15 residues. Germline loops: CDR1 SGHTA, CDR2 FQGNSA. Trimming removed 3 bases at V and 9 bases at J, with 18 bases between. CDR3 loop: CASSLKTWTSAPQHF. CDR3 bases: TGTGCCAGCAGCTTGAAAACATGGACGAGTGCGCCCCAGCATTTT.

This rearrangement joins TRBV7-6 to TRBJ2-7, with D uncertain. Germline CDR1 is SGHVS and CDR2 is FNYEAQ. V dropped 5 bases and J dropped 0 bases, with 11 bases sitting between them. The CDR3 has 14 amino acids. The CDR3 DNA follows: TGTGCCAGCAGCCTCGTTAAAAGCTCCTACGAGCAGTACTTC. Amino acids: CASSLVKSSYEQYF.

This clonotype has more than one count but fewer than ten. DNA of the CDR3: TGCGCCAGCAGCCAAGATCCCAGGGGATACGACTATGGCTACACCTTC. Translation gives CASSQDPRGYDYGYTF. The V call is TRBV4-3, the J call TRBJ1-2; TRBD1 might be the D (6 bases). CDR3 size: 16 residues. In germline, CDR1 is LGHNA, CDR2 YSLEER. Trimming took 0 bases from V and 3 from J, leaving 14 bases between them.

CDR3 in DNA: TGTGCCATTGGGGAGTGGGGTTTACGCAATGAGCAGTTCTTC. Protein: CAIGEWGLRNEQFF. The rearrangement uses TRBV6-2 or TRBV6-3 and TRBJ2-1, with a possible D match to TRBD2 (5 bases). The germline gives CDR1 MNHEY, CDR2 SVGEGT. The CDR3 has 14 amino acids. Trimming cost V 10 bases and J 6 bases, with 19 bases left between them.

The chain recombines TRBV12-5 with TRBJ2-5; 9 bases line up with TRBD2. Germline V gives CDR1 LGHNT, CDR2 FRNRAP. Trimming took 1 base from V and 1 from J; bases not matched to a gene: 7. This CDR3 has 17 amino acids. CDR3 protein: CASGLGLAAILQETQYF. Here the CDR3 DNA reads TGTGCTAGTGGTTTGGGACTAGCGGCTATTCTCCAAGAGACCCAGTACTTC.

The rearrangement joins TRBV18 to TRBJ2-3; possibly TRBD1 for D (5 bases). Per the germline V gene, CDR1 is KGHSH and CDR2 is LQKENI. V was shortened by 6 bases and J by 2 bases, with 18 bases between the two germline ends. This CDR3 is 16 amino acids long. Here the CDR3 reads CASSESSRVFTDTQYF. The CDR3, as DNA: TGTGCCAGCTCCGAGTCGTCCAGGGTGTTCACAGATACGCAGTATTTT. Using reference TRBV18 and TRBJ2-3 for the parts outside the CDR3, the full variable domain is NAGVMQNPRHLVRRRGQEARLRCSPMKGHSHVYWYRQLPEEGLKFMVYLQKENIIDESGMPKERFSAEFPKEGPSILRIQQVVRGDSAAYFCASSESSRVFTDTQYFGPGTRLTVL.

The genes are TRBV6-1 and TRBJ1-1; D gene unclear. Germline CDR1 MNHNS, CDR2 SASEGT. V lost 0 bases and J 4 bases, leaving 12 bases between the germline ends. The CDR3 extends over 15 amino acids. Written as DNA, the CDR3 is TGTGCCAGCAGTGAAGCTTTAGGTTGGTCCACTGAAGCTTTCTTT. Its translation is CASSEALGWSTEAFF.

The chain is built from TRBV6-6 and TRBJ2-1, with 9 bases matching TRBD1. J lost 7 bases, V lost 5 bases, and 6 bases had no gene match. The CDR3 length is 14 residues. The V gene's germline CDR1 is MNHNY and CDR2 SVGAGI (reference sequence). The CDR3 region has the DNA TGTGCCAGCAGTCCGAGGGACAGGGTGAATGAGCAGTTCTTC. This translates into CASSPRDRVNEQFF.

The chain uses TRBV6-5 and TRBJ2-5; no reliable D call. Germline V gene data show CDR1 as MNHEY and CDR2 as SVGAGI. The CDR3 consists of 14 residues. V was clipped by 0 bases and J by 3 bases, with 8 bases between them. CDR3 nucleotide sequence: TGTGCCAGCAGTTACTCGGGTGTTAAAGAGACCCAGTACTTC. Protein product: CASSYSGVKETQYF.

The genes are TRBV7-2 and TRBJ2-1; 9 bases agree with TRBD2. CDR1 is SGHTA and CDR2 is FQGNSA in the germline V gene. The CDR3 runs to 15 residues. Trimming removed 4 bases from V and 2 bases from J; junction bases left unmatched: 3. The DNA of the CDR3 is TGTGCCAGCAGCTCGACTAGCGGAACCTACAATGAGCAGTTCTTC. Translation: CASSSTSGTYNEQFF.

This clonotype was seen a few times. CDR3 region: CASSLHLAGSLDTQYF. The CDR3 DNA reads TGTGCCAGCAGCTTGCATCTAGCGGGATCGTTAGATACGCAGTATTTT. The genes are TRBV5-6 and TRBJ2-3; 9 bases fit TRBD2. This CDR3 region has 16 residues. Looked up from germline, CDR1 is SGHDT and CDR2 is YYEEEE. With V trimmed by 1 base and J by 5 bases, 8 bases remained unmatched.

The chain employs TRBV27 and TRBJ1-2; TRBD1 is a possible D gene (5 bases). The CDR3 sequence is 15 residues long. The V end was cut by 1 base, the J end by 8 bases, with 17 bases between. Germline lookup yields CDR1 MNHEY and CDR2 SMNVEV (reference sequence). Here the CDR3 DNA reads TGTGCCAGCAGTTTATTTTCGGGGGGAACCCAAGGCTACACCTTC. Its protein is CASSLFSGGTQGYTF.

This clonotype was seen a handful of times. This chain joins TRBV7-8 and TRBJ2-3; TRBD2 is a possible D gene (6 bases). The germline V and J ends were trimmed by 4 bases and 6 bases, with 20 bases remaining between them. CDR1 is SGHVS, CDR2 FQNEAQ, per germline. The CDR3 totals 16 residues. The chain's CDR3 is CASSWVWRDTSDTQYF. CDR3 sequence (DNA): TGTGCCAGCAGCTGGGTGTGGCGGGATACGTCGGATACGCAGTATTTT.

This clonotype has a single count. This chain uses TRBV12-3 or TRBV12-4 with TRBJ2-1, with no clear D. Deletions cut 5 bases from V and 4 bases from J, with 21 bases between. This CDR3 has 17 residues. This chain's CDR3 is CASSRPEVAPFYNEQFF. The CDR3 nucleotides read TGTGCCAGCAGTCGGCCCGAGGTAGCCCCTTTTTACAATGAGCAGTTCTTC.

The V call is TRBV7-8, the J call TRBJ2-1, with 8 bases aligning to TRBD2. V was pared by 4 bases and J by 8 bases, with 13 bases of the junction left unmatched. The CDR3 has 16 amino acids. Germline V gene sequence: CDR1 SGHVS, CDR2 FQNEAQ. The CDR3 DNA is TGTGCCAGCAGCTCGTTTAGGGTAGCGGGAATCCATGAGCAGTTCTTC. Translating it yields CASSSFRVAGIHEQFF.

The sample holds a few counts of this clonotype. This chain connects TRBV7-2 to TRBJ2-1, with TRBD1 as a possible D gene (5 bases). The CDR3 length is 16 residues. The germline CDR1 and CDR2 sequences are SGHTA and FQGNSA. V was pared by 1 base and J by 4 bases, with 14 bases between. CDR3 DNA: TGTGCCAGCAGCTTAGTGCCCGAAGGGGTTTACAATGAGCAGTTCTTC. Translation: CASSLVPEGVYNEQFF.

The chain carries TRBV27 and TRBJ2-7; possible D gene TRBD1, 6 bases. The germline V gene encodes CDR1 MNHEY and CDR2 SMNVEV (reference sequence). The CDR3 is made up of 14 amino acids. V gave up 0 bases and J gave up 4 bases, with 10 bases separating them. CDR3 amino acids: CASSLSWGTYEQYF. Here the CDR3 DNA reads TGTGCCAGCAGTTTATCGTGGGGGACATACGAGCAGTACTTC.

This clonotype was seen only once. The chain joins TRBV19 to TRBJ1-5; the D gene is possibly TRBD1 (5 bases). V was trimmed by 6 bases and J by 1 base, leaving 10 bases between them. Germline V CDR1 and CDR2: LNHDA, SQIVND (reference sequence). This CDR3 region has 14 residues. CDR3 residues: CASRGLVSNQPQHF. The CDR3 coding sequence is TGTGCCAGTAGGGGGCTTGTGAGCAATCAGCCCCAGCATTTT.

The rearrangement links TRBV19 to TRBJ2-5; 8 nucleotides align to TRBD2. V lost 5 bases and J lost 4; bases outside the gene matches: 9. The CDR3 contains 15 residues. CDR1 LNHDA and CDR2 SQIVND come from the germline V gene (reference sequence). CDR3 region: CASSPGTRKIETQYF. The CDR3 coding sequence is TGTGCCAGTAGTCCCGGGACTAGAAAGATAGAGACCCAGTACTTC.

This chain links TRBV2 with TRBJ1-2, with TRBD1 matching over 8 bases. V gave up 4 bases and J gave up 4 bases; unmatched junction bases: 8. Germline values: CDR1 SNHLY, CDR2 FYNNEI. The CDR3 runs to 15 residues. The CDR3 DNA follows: TGTGCCAGCAGTGTCGGGCAGGGGGCTGTCTATGGCTACACCTTC. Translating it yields CASSVGQGAVYGYTF. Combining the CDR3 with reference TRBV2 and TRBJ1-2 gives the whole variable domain EPEVTQTPSHQVTQMGQEVILRCVPISNHLYFYWYRQILGQKVEFLVSFYNNEISEKSEIFDDQFSVERPDGSNFTLKIRSTKLEDSAMYFCASSVGQGAVYGYTFGSGTRLTVV.

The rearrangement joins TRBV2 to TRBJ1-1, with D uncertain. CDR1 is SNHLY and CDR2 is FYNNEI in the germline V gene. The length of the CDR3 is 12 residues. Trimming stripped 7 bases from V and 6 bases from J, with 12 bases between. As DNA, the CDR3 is TGTGCCAGCAAGTTAGACGCATCTGAAGCTTTCTTT. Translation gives CASKLDASEAFF.

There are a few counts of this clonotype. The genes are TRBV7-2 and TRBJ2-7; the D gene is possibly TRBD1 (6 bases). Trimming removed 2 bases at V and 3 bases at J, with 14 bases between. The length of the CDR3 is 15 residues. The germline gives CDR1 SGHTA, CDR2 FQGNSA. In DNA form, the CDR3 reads TGTGCCAGCAGCTTACTGGGACAAAGCGGCTACGAGCAGTACTTC. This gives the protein CASSLLGQSGYEQYF.

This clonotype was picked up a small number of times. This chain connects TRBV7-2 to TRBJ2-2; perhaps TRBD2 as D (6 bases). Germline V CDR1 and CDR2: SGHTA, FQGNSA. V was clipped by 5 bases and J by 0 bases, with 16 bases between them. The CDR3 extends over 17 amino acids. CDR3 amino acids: CASSNWGGPANTGELFF. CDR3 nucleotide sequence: TGTGCCAGCAGCAACTGGGGAGGCCCCGCGAACACCGGGGAGCTGTTTTTT.

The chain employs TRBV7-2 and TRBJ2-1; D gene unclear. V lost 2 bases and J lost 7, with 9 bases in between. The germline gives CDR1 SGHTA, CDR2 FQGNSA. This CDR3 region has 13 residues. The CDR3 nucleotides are TGTGCCAGCAGCTTACGGTTAGTTAATGAGCAGTTCTTC. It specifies CASSLRLVNEQFF. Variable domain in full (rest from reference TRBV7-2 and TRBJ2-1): GAGVSQSPSNKVTEKGKDVELRCDPISGHTALYWYRQSLGQGLEFLIYFQGNSAPDKSGLPSDRFSAERTGGSVSTLTIQRTQQEDSAVYLCASSLRLVNEQFFGPGTRLTVL.

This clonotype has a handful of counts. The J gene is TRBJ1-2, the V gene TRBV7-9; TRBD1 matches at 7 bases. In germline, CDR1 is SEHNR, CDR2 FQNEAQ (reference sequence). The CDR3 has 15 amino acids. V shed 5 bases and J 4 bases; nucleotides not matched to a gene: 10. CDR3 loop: CASSQPSDRFYGYTF. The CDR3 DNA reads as TGTGCCAGCAGCCAACCCTCGGACAGGTTCTATGGCTACACCTTC.

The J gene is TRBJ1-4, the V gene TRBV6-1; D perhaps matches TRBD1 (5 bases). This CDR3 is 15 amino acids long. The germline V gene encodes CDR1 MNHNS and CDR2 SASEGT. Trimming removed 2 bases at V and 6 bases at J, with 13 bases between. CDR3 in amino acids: CASSELRVGDEKLFF. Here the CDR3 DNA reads TGTGCCAGCAGTGAATTACGGGTAGGGGATGAAAAACTGTTTTTT.

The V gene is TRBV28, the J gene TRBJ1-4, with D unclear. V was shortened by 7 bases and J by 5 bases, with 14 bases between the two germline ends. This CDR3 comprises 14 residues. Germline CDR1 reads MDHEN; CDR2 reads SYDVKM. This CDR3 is CASKGPAGNEKLFF. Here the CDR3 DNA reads TGTGCCAGCAAAGGGCCAGCCGGCAATGAAAAACTGTTTTTT.

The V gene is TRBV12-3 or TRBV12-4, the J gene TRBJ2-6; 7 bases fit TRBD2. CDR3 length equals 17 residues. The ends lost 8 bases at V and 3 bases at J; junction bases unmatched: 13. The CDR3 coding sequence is TGTGCCAGCCAACGGTGGGGAGGGGCCTTTGGGGCCAACGTCCTGACTTTC. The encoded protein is CASQRWGGAFGANVLTF.

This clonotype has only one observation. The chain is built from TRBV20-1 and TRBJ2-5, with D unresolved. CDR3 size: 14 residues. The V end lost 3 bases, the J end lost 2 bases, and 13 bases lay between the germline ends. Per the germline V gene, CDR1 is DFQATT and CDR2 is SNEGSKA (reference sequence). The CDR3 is CSASRARQQETQYF. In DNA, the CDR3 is TGCAGTGCTAGTAGGGCCAGACAACAAGAGACCCAGTACTTC.

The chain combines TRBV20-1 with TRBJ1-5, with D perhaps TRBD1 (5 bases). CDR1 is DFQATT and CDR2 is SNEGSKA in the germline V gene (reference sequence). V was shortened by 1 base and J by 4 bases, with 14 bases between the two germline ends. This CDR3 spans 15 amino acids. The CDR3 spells CSARGGLRLNQPQHF. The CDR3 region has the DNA TGCAGTGCTAGAGGGGGGTTGCGGCTGAATCAGCCCCAGCATTTT.

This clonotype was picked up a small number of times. CDR3 nucleotide sequence: TGTGCCGCCTCGGGTGGGGGGTTGAACACTGAAGCTTTCTTT. Its protein product is CAASGGGLNTEAFF. This chain uses TRBV6-1 with TRBJ1-1; maybe TRBD1 (5 bases). Germline CDR1 is MNHNS and CDR2 is SASEGT. This CDR3 region has 14 residues. V shed 11 bases and J shed 0 bases, with 16 bases lying between them.